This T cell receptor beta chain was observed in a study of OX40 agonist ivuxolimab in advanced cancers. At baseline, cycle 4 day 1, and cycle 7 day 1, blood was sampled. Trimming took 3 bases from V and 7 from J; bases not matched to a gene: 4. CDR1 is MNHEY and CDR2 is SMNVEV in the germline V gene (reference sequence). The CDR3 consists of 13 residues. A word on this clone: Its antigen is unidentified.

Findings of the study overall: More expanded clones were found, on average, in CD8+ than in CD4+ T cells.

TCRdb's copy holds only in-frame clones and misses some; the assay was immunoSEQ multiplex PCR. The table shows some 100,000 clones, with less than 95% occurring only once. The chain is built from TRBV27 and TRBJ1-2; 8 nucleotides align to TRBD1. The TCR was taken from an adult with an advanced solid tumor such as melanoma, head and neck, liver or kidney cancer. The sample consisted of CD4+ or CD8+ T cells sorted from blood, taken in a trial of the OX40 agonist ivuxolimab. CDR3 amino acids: CASSFSGGAGYTF. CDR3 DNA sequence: TGTGCCAGCAGTTTCTCAGGGGGCGCTGGCTACACCTTC.